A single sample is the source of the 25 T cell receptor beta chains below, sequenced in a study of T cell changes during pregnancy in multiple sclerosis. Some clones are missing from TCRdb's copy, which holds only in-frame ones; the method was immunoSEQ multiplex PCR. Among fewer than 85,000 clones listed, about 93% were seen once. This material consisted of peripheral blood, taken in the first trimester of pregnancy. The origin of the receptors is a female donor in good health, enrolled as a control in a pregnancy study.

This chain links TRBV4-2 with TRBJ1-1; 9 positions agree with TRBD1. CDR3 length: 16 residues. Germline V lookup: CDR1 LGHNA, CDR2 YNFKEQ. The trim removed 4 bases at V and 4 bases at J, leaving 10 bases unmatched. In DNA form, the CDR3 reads TGTGCCAGCAGCCTTCCACAGGGGGCGGGCGGCACTGAAGCTTTCTTT. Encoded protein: CASSLPQGAGGTEAFF.

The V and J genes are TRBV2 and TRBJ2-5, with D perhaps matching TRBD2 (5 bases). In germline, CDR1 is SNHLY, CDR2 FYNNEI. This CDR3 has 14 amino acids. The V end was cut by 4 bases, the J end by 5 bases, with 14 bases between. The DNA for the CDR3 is TGTGCCAGCAGTGGGTTTCGGGGTGGGGAGACCCAGTACTTC. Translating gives CASSGFRGGETQYF.

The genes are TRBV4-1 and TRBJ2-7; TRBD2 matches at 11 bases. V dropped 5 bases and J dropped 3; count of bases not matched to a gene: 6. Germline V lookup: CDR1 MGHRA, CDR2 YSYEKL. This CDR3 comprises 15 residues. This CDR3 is CASSIPGLADYEQYF. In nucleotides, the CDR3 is TGCGCCAGCAGCATCCCGGGACTAGCGGACTACGAGCAGTACTTC.

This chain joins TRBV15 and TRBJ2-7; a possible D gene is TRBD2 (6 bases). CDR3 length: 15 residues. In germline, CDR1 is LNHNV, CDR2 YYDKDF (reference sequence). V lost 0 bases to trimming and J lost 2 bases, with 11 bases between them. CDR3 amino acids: CATSREYSGTYEQYF. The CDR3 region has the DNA TGTGCCACCAGCAGAGAGTATAGCGGAACCTACGAGCAGTACTTC.

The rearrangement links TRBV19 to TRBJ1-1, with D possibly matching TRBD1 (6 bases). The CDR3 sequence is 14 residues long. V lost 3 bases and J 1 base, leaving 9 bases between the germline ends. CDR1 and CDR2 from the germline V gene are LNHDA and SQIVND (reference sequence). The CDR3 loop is CASSISGANTEAFF. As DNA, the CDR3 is TGTGCCAGTAGTATTTCAGGGGCGAACACTGAAGCTTTCTTT.

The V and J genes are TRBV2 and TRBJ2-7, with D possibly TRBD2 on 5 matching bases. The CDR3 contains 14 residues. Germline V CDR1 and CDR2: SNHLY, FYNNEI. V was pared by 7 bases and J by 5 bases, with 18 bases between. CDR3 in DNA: TGTGCCAGCAAACTTGACTCAGGACTCAACGAGCAGTACTTC. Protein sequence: CASKLDSGLNEQYF.

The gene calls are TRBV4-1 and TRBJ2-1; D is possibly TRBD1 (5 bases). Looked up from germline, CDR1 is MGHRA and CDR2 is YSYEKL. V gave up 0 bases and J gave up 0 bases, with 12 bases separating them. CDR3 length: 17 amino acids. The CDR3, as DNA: TGCGCCAGCAGCCAAGATCGACAGCAGAGCTCCTACAATGAGCAGTTCTTC. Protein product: CASSQDRQQSSYNEQFF.

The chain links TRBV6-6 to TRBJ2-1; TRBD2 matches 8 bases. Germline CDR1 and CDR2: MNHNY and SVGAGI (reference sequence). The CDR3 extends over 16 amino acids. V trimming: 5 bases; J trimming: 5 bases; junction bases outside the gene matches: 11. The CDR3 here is CASSSHNLGGDNEQFF. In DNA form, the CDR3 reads TGTGCCAGCAGTAGCCACAACCTCGGGGGGGACAATGAGCAGTTCTTC.

The CDR3, as DNA: TGCGCCAGCAGTGGGCCAGCGGTGTTTAGAGCGTACTTC. Encoded protein: CASSGPAVFRAYF. The chain recombines TRBV10-1 with TRBJ2-7, with a possible D match to TRBD2 (5 bases). Trimming cost V 4 bases and J 12 bases, with 19 bases left between them. Germline CDR1 reads WNHNN; CDR2 reads SYGVQD (reference sequence). This CDR3 has 13 amino acids.

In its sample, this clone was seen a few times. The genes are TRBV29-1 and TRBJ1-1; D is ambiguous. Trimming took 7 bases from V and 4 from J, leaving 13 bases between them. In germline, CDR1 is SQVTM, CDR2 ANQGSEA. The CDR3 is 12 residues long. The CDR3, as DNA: TGCAGCGCACTCCCGGAGGGCACTGAAGCTTTCTTT. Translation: CSALPEGTEAFF.

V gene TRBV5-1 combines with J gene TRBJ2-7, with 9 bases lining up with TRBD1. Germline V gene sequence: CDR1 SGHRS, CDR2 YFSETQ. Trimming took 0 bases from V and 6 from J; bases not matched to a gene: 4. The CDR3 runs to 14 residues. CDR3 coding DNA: TGCGCCAGCAGCTTGGCTTGGGGACAGGGCGAGCAGTACTTC. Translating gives CASSLAWGQGEQYF. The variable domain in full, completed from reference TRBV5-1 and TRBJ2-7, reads KAGVTQTPRYLIKTRGQQVTLSCSPISGHRSVSWYQQTPGQGLQFLFEYFSETQRNKGNFPGRFSGRQFSNSRSEMNVSTLELGDSALYLCASSLAWGQGEQYFGPGTRLTVT.

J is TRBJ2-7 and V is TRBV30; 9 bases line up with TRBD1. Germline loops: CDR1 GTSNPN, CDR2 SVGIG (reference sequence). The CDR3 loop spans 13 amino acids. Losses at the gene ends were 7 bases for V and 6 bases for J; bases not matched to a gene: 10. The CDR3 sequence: CASSGTGPREQYF. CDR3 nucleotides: TGTGCCTCTTCCGGGACAGGGCCCCGCGAGCAGTACTTC.

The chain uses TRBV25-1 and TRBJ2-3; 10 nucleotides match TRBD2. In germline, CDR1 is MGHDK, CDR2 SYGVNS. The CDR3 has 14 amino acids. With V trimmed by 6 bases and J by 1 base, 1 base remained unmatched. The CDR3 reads CASSSGRGTDTQYF. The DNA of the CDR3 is TGTGCCAGCAGCAGCGGGAGGGGCACAGATACGCAGTATTTT.

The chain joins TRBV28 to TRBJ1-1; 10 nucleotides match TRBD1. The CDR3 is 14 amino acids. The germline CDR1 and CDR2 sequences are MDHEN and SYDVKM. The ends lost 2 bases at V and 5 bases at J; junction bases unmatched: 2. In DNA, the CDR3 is TGTGCCAGCAGTTTAGGGGACAGGGGAACTGAAGCTTTCTTT. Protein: CASSLGDRGTEAFF.

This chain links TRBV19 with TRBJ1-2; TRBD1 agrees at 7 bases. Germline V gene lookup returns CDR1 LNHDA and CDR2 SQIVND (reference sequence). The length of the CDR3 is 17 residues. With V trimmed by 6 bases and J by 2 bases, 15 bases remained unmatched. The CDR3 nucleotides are TGTGCCAGTAGACATGCCCTCGACAGGGCGGCCAACTATGGCTACACCTTC. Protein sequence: CASRHALDRAANYGYTF.

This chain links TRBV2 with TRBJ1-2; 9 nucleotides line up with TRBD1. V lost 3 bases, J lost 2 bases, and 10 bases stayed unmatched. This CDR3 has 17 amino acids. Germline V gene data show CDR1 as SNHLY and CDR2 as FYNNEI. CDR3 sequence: CASSEKRRTGENYGYTF. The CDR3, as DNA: TGTGCCAGCAGTGAGAAAAGGCGGACAGGGGAAAACTATGGCTACACCTTC.

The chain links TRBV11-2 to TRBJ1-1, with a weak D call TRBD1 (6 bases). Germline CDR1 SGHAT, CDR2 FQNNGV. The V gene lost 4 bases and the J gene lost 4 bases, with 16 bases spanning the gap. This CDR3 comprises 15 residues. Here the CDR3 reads CASSYGWGTSTEAFF. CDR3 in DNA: TGTGCCAGCAGCTACGGCTGGGGGACAAGCACTGAAGCTTTCTTT.

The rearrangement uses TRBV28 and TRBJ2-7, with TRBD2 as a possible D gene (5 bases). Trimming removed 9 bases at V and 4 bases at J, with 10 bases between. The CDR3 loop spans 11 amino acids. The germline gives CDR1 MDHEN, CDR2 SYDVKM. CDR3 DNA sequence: TGTGCCAGTACGAGAGGGTACGAGCAGTACTTC. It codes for CASTRGYEQYF.

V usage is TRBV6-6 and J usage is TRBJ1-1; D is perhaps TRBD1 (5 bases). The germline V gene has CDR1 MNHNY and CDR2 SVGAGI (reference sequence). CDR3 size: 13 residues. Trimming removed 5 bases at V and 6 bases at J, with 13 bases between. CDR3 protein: CASSVRGRAEAFF. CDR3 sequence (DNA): TGTGCCAGCAGTGTAAGGGGAAGGGCTGAAGCTTTCTTT.

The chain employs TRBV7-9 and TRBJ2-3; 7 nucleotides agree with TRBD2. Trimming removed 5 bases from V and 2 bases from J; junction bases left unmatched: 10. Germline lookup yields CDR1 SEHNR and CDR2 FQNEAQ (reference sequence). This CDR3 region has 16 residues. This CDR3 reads CASSLRGLADTDTQYF. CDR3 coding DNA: TGTGCCAGCAGCCTTCGTGGGCTAGCGGACACAGATACGCAGTATTTT.

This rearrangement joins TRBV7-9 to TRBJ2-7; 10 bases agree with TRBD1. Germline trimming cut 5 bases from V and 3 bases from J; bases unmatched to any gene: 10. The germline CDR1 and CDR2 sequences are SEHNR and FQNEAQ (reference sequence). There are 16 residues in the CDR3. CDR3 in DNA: TGTGCCAGCAGCGCCACCGGCGGGACAGGGGTCTACGAGCAGTACTTC. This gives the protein CASSATGGTGVYEQYF.

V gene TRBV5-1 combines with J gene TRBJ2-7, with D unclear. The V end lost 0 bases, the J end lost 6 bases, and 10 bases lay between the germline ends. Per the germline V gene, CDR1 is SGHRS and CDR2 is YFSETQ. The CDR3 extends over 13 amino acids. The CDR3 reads CASSLGRWSEQYF. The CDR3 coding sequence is TGCGCCAGCAGCTTGGGTAGGTGGAGCGAGCAGTACTTC. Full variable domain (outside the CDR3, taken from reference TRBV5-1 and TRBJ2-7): KAGVTQTPRYLIKTRGQQVTLSCSPISGHRSVSWYQQTPGQGLQFLFEYFSETQRNKGNFPGRFSGRQFSNSRSEMNVSTLELGDSALYLCASSLGRWSEQYFGPGTRLTVT.

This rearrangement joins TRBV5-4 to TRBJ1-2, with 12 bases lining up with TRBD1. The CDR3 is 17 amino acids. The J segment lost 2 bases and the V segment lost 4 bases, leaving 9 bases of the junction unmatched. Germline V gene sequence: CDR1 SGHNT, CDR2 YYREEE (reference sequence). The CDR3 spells CASSAIKGQGANYGYTF. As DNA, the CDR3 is TGTGCCAGCAGCGCGATTAAGGGACAGGGGGCCAACTATGGCTACACCTTC.

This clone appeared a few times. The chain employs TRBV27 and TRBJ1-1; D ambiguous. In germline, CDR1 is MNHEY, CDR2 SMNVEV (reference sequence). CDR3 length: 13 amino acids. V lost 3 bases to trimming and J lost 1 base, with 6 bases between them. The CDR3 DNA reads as TGTGCCAGCAGTTTCCACAAGAACACTGAAGCTTTCTTT. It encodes CASSFHKNTEAFF.

The CDR3 region is CASSVNRARNEKLFF. The CDR3 DNA follows: TGTGCCAGCTCAGTGAACAGGGCGAGAAATGAAAAACTGTTTTTT. The chain joins TRBV18 to TRBJ1-4; D possibly corresponds to TRBD1 (6 bases). Germline CDR1 is KGHSH and CDR2 is LQKENI. This CDR3 is built from 15 residues. Between the trimmed V and J ends, which lost 5 bases and 5 bases, there was a span of 15 bases.